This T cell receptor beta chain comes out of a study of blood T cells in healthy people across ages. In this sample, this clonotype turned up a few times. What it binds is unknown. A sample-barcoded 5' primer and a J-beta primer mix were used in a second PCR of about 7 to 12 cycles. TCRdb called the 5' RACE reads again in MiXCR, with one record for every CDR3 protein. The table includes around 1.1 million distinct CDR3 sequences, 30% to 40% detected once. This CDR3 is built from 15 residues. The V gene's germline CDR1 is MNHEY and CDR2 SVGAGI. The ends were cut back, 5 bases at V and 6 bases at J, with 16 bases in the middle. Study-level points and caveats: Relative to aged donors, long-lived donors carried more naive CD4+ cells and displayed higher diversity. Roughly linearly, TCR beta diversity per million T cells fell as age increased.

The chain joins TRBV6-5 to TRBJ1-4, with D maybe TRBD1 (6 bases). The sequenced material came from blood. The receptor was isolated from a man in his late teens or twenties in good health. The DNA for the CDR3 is TGTGCCAGCAGTACCAGGCGGGGGGCTGATGAAAAACTGTTTTTT. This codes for CASSTRRGADEKLFF.